These 9 T cell receptor beta chains were sequenced from one sample in a study of T cell responses to AZD1222 COVID-19 vaccine (dated by TCRdb to 2020 to 2023). This sample's time point label indicates: about 28 days (+/-7) after the second vaccine dose. The library was prepared using the immunoSEQ multiplex PCR assay. The table was pulled from immuneACCESS by TCRdb, which kept in-frame rearrangements only. Such tables lose some clones; where checked, under half of the loss comes from unresolved V genes, and the rest has no known cause. The table for this sample lists about 140,000 clones; roughly 93% of them were counted only once. Approximately 6.8% of the sample lies in the top ten. Specimen: peripheral blood, collected 28 days after the second AZD1222 dose. The receptors derive from an adult who received the AZD1222 COVID-19 vaccine.

This clone was seen a handful of times. This rearrangement joins TRBV21-1 to TRBJ2-7; TRBD1 is taken as the D call from the table, unchecked against the DNA. TRBV21-1 is assigned pseudogene status. The length of the CDR3 is 12 residues. As DNA, the CDR3 is TGTGCCAGCGGAACGGACACCTACGAGCAGTACTTC. It encodes CASGTDTYEQYF.

V and J are TRBV7-9 and TRBJ1-2, with a possible D match to TRBD1 (5 bases). CDR3 length: 15 residues. Germline V CDR1 and CDR2: SEHNR, FQNEAQ (reference sequence). The V gene lost 4 bases and the J gene lost 0 bases, with 12 bases spanning the gap. The CDR3 reads CASSSLGAANYGYTF. In nucleotides, the CDR3 is TGTGCCAGCAGCTCCCTAGGGGCCGCTAACTATGGCTACACCTTC.

The chain joins TRBV2 to TRBJ1-4; D is ambiguous. There are 13 residues in the CDR3. Germline V gene lookup returns CDR1 SNHLY and CDR2 FYNNEI. Trimming cost V 9 bases and J 5 bases, with 13 bases left between them. For the CDR3, the DNA is TGTGCCAGTAGACCGTCAATGAATGAAAAACTGTTTTTT. It codes for CASRPSMNEKLFF.

This clone was recorded only once. The rearrangement uses TRBV5-1 and TRBJ2-7, with D perhaps matching TRBD1 (6 bases). Germline CDR1 reads SGHRS; CDR2 reads YFSETQ. This CDR3 region has 12 residues. Trimming took 3 bases from V and 3 from J, leaving 7 bases between them. CDR3 nucleotide sequence: TGCGCCAGCAGCTCACAGGGCTACGAGCAGTACTTC. It is translated as CASSSQGYEQYF.

The genes are TRBV6-5 and TRBJ1-2, with 7 positions matching TRBD1. Per germline, CDR1 MNHEY and CDR2 SVGAGI. With V trimmed by 6 bases and J by 9 bases, 4 bases remained unmatched. CDR3 length: 11 amino acids. DNA for the CDR3: TGTGCCAGCAGCACAGGGGATCGCTACACCTTC. Translating gives CASSTGDRYTF.

The rearrangement links TRBV19 to TRBJ1-5; D possibly corresponds to TRBD1 (5 bases). The V gene's germline CDR1 is LNHDA and CDR2 SQIVND (reference sequence). This CDR3 region has 15 residues. V lost 4 bases and J 3 bases, leaving 13 bases between the germline ends. The CDR3 region has the DNA TGTGCCAGTAGTAGGGGGGTGGGAGACAATCAGCCCCAGCATTTT. Its protein is CASSRGVGDNQPQHF. Based on the CDR3 plus reference TRBV19 and TRBJ1-5, the full variable domain is DGGITQSPKYLFRKEGQNVTLSCEQNLNHDAMYWYRQDPGQGLRLIYYSQIVNDFQKGDIAEGYSVSREKKESFPLTVTSAQKNPTAFYLCASSRGVGDNQPQHFGDGTRLSIL.

The chain recombines TRBV7-3 with TRBJ1-1; D is undetermined. This CDR3 comprises 13 residues. Germline loops: CDR1 SGHTA, CDR2 FQGTGA. V gave up 3 bases and J gave up 5 bases, with 10 bases separating them. The CDR3: CASSFVGGTEAFF. The CDR3 region has the DNA TGTGCCAGCAGCTTTGTCGGCGGTACTGAAGCTTTCTTT.

J is TRBJ2-2 and V is TRBV27, with a tentative D call TRBD1 (5 bases). Germline V gives CDR1 MNHEY, CDR2 SMNVEV (reference sequence). Deletions cut 5 bases from V and 1 base from J, with 8 bases between. This CDR3 is built from 14 residues. CDR3 sequence reads: CASSPGQNTGELFF. The CDR3 nucleotides are TGTGCCAGCAGTCCCGGACAGAACACCGGGGAGCTGTTTTTT.

V is TRBV3-1 (or the pseudogene TRBV3-2) and J is TRBJ1-2; a weak D match, TRBD1 (6 bases). The V gene's germline CDR1 is LGHDT and CDR2 YNNKEL (reference sequence). This CDR3 is built from 14 residues. V gave up 4 bases and J gave up 6 bases, with 15 bases separating them. The DNA for the CDR3 is TGTGCCAGCAGCCCCGGGACACTTCAACATGGCTACACCTTC. Its protein product is CASSPGTLQHGYTF.